This paragraph reports one T cell receptor beta chain. Profiling relied on immunoSEQ multiplex PCR, and the TCRdb table lists in-frame clones only, not all of them. The sample shows approximately 300,000 clones, around 92% of them seen only once. The sample originates from a study of blood T cell repertoires in COVID-19. The CDR3 has 16 amino acids. Trimming removed 2 bases from V and 2 bases from J; junction bases left unmatched: 6. CDR1 MNHNY and CDR2 SVGAGI come from the germline V gene (reference sequence). Sequenced input: peripheral blood. This clonotype originated in a man in his late teens or twenties who had recovered from COVID-19. The chain carries TRBV6-6 and TRBJ2-3, with 8 bases identical to TRBD2. CDR3 loop: CASSYGEAGDTDTQYF. The CDR3 bases are TGTGCCAGCAGTTACGGTGAAGCGGGGGACACAGATACGCAGTATTTT.